This section outlines one T cell receptor beta chain sequence together with its context. Its antigen is undetermined. This specimen belongs to a study of shared clonotypes between healthy human individuals. General observations from the study: The study generally estimated greater richness for naive than memory subsets.

The CDR3 is 15 residues long. The V and J ends lost 2 bases and 1 base respectively, with 12 bases between them. Looked up from germline, CDR1 is MNHEY and CDR2 is SMNVEV (reference sequence). Repertoires were generated with immunoSEQ multiplex PCR, while TCRdb's copy carries only in-frame clones and drops some. The sample lists more than 550,000 clones, 92% occurring once. The naive CD8 fraction comprised CD45RO-negative cells positively selected for CCR7 and excluded terminally differentiated effector memory CD45RA+ cells. The receptor comes from a man younger than 45 in good health. The chain links TRBV27 to TRBJ2-7; D not certain. Material: naive CD8+ T cells sorted from blood. This CDR3 is CASSLNGYNSYEQYF. CDR3 nucleotide sequence: TGTGCCAGCAGTTTAAACGGGTATAATTCCTACGAGCAGTACTTC.